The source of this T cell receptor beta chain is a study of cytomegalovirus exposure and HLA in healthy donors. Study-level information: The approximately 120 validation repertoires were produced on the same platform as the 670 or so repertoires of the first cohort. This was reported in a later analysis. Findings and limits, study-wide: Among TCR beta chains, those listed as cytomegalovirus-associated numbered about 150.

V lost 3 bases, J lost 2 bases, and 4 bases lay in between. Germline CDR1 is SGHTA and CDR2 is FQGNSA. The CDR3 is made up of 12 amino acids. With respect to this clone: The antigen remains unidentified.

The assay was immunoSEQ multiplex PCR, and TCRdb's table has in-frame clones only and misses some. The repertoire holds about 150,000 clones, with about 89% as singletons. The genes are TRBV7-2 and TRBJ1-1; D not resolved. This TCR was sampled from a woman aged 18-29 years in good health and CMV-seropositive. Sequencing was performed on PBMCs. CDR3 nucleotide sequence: TGTGCCAGCAGCTTGACAAACACTGAAGCTTTCTTT. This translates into CASSLTNTEAFF.